The 28 T cell receptor beta chains below were found in one sample sequenced in a study of blood T cell repertoires in COVID-19. Profiling relied on immunoSEQ multiplex PCR, and the TCRdb table lists in-frame clones only, not all of them. This table holds some 180,000 clones, less than 85% found once. The sample consisted of peripheral blood. Source of these receptors: a human donor in a cohort sampled during active COVID-19.

The chain is built from TRBV6-5 and TRBJ1-1; D is undetermined. Trimming removed 5 bases from V and 4 bases from J, with 2 bases in between. The CDR3 covers 10 residues. The germline V gene encodes CDR1 MNHEY and CDR2 SVGAGI. CDR3 residues: CASSRTEAFF. The CDR3 DNA follows: TGTGCCAGCAGTCGCACTGAAGCTTTCTTT.

This clone appeared a single time. Here the CDR3 DNA reads TGTGCCTGGTCCACCCAAACATGGAACACTGAAGCTTTCTTT. Translation gives CAWSTQTWNTEAFF. V usage is TRBV30 and J usage is TRBJ1-1, with unresolved D. This CDR3 contains 14 residues. Germline lookup yields CDR1 GTSNPN and CDR2 SVGIG (reference sequence). Trimming took off 5 bases at V and 1 base at J, with 14 bases between the two ends.

This clone was counted only a few times. The CDR3: CASSAGTGMNYGYTF. CDR3 bases: TGTGCCAGCAGCGCCGGGACAGGGATGAACTATGGCTACACCTTC. The J gene is TRBJ1-2, the V gene TRBV9; 9 bases are a match to TRBD1. CDR1 is SGDLS and CDR2 is YYNGEE in the germline V gene. Losses at the gene ends were 3 bases for V and 2 bases for J; bases not matched to a gene: 5. This CDR3 has 15 residues.

The chain joins TRBV3-1 (or the pseudogene TRBV3-2) to TRBJ2-2; 10 nucleotides agree with TRBD1. The CDR3 extends over 16 amino acids. Per the germline V gene, CDR1 is LGHDT and CDR2 is YNNKEL (reference sequence). V was clipped by 3 bases and J by 2 bases; unmatched bases: 3. The CDR3 sequence is CASSHGTGANTGELFF. The CDR3, as DNA: TGTGCCAGCAGCCACGGGACAGGGGCAAACACCGGGGAGCTGTTTTTT.

The chain joins TRBV6-2 or TRBV6-3 to TRBJ1-2; D is undetermined. The CDR3 spans 12 residues. Germline V gene data show CDR1 as MNHEY and CDR2 as SVGEGT. V was cut by 0 bases and J by 5 bases, with 4 bases left in between. This chain's CDR3 is CASSYSTYGYTF. For the CDR3, the DNA is TGTGCCAGCAGTTACTCCACATATGGCTACACCTTC.

This clone showed up just a few times. This rearrangement joins TRBV7-8 to TRBJ1-3; D call uncertain. CDR1 is SGHVS and CDR2 is FQNEAQ in the germline V gene. The CDR3 loop spans 14 amino acids. Trimming removed 5 bases from V and 3 bases from J, with 11 bases in between. Written as DNA, the CDR3 is TGTGCCAGCAGCCCCCATCCAGGTGGAAACACCATATATTTT. Translating gives CASSPHPGGNTIYF.

This clone came up once. This sequence joins TRBV6-1 and TRBJ2-2; D not certain. V was pared by 1 base and J by 4 bases, with 7 bases between. The CDR3 loop spans 14 amino acids. The germline V gene has CDR1 MNHNS and CDR2 SASEGT. The CDR3 nucleotides read TGTGCCAGCAGTGAAGTCAGGTTCACCGGGGAGCTGTTTTTT. Translating it yields CASSEVRFTGELFF.

The V gene is TRBV9, the J gene TRBJ1-2; D is possibly TRBD1 (5 bases). Germline values: CDR1 SGDLS, CDR2 YYNGEE. The length of the CDR3 is 15 residues. V lost 6 bases and J lost 8, with 23 bases in between. CDR3 DNA sequence: TGTGCCAGCACCCCGGGGGAGGGTTTCAGGGAAGGCTACACCTTC. Its translation: CASTPGEGFREGYTF.

V and J are TRBV29-1 and TRBJ2-1; TRBD2 matches 15 bases. Looked up from germline, CDR1 is SQVTM and CDR2 is ANQGSEA. The junction had 4 bases not matched to a gene; V was cut back by 1 base and J by 9 bases. The CDR3 consists of 15 residues. Here the CDR3 reads CSVEGTSGGAGEQFF. The CDR3 nucleotides are TGCAGCGTTGAAGGGACTAGCGGGGGGGCAGGTGAGCAGTTCTTC.

The rearrangement uses TRBV5-1 and TRBJ2-4; D is uncertain. This CDR3 has 13 residues. Trimming took 1 base from V and 5 from J, leaving 7 bases between them. CDR1 and CDR2 (germline): SGHRS, YFSETQ. The CDR3 DNA sequence: TGCGCCAGCAGCTTGACAGTAGAAAACATTCAGTACTTC. Translated: CASSLTVENIQYF.

The rearrangement links TRBV5-4 to TRBJ2-7, with no clear D. Trimming removed 1 base at V and 4 bases at J, with 15 bases between. Germline CDR1 is SGHNT and CDR2 is YYREEE (reference sequence). The CDR3 contains 15 residues. The CDR3 DNA follows: TGTGCCAGCAGCTTGATCACAGCCCGGCCTTACGAGCAGTACTTC. It codes for CASSLITARPYEQYF.

The gene calls are TRBV6-5 and TRBJ1-1, with D perhaps TRBD1 (6 bases). The CDR3 sequence is 12 residues long. V lost 2 bases and J 11 bases, leaving 12 bases between the germline ends. Germline V gene lookup returns CDR1 MNHEY and CDR2 SVGAGI. The CDR3 DNA is TGTGCCAGCAGTTACGGTAACAGGGAGGCTTTCTTT. Translation: CASSYGNREAFF.

The V and J genes are TRBV5-1 and TRBJ2-7, with D possibly being TRBD1 (5 bases). V lost 0 bases and J 2 bases, leaving 12 bases between the germline ends. This CDR3 has 15 residues. Germline lookup yields CDR1 SGHRS and CDR2 YFSETQ. The CDR3 sequence: CASSLEVTAAYEQYF. The CDR3 DNA follows: TGCGCCAGCAGCTTGGAGGTGACAGCAGCCTACGAGCAGTACTTC.

The chain has TRBV7-2 and TRBJ2-7; 13 nucleotides match TRBD2. Germline V CDR1 and CDR2: SGHTA, FQGNSA. Trimming removed 5 bases from V and 7 bases from J; junction bases left unmatched: 8. The CDR3 length is 15 residues. CDR3 region: CASSENPGLAGEQYF. DNA of the CDR3: TGTGCCAGCAGCGAAAACCCGGGACTAGCGGGGGAGCAGTACTTC.

The table lists this clone with a few counts. V and J are TRBV4-2 and TRBJ1-1, with TRBD1 matching 9 bases. The length of the CDR3 is 16 residues. The germline CDR1 and CDR2 sequences are LGHNA and YNFKEQ. V gave up 0 bases and J gave up 1 base; unmatched junction bases: 3. In nucleotides, the CDR3 is TGTGCCAGCAGCCAAGAGCCGGGACAGGGGAACACTGAAGCTTTCTTT. Its translation is CASSQEPGQGNTEAFF.

The chain combines TRBV19 with TRBJ2-5; D unclear. CDR1 LNHDA and CDR2 SQIVND come from the germline V gene (reference sequence). There are 13 residues in the CDR3. The ends were cut back, 0 bases at V and 4 bases at J, with 6 bases in the middle. CDR3 residues: CASSIDQSETQYF. DNA of the CDR3: TGTGCCAGTAGTATAGATCAATCAGAGACCCAGTACTTC.

This sequence joins TRBV10-2 and TRBJ2-1; 8 bases align to TRBD1. CDR3 size: 15 residues. The junction had 15 bases not matched to a gene; V was cut back by 8 bases and J by 9 bases. Per the germline V gene, CDR1 is WSHSY and CDR2 is SAAADI. The CDR3 reads CASSARGAGGGEQFF. CDR3 DNA: TGCGCCAGCTCGGCGAGGGGAGCAGGGGGCGGTGAGCAGTTCTTC.

V gene TRBV7-9 combines with J gene TRBJ1-5, with a weak D call TRBD1 (5 bases). This CDR3 region has 18 residues. Germline V gene sequence: CDR1 SEHNR, CDR2 FQNEAQ (reference sequence). The ends were cut back, 4 bases at V and 1 base at J, with 20 bases in the middle. The CDR3 sequence is CASSSLPGREESNQPQHF. The DNA of the CDR3 is TGTGCCAGCAGCTCCCTTCCAGGGAGGGAAGAGAGCAATCAGCCCCAGCATTTT.

The V and J genes are TRBV18 and TRBJ2-2; 7 nucleotides agree with TRBD1. Per germline, CDR1 KGHSH and CDR2 LQKENI. The V gene end was trimmed by 6 bases and the J gene end by 0 bases; junction bases not matched to a gene: 10. The CDR3 spans 17 residues. The CDR3 nucleotides read TGTGCCAGCTCTCTTACAGGGGCCTCCTCGAACACCGGGGAGCTGTTTTTT. Protein product: CASSLTGASSNTGELFF. The variable domain in full, completed from reference TRBV18 and TRBJ2-2, reads NAGVMQNPRHLVRRRGQEARLRCSPMKGHSHVYWYRQLPEEGLKFMVYLQKENIIDESGMPKERFSAEFPKEGPSILRIQQVVRGDSAAYFCASSLTGASSNTGELFFGEGSRLTVL.

J is TRBJ2-1 and V is TRBV2, with 8 bases aligning to TRBD2. This CDR3 region has 13 residues. CDR1 SNHLY and CDR2 FYNNEI come from the germline V gene. V lost 4 bases to trimming and J lost 8 bases; unmatched junction nucleotides: 4. The CDR3 reads CASSVSGVDEQFF. CDR3 sequence (DNA): TGTGCCAGCAGTGTTAGCGGGGTGGATGAGCAGTTCTTC.

The sample holds a few counts of this clone. The CDR3 reads CASSLARGQPSEQYF. CDR3 DNA: TGTGCCAGCAGCTTAGCGCGGGGACAGCCGAGCGAGCAGTACTTC. The V call is TRBV7-8, the J call TRBJ2-7; the D gene is possibly TRBD1 (7 bases). Trimming left V 0 bases short and J 6 bases short, with 15 bases between. The germline V gene has CDR1 SGHVS and CDR2 FQNEAQ. The CDR3 extends over 15 amino acids.

J is TRBJ1-1 and V is TRBV4-1; TRBD1 is a possible D gene (5 bases). Trimming cost V 4 bases and J 4 bases, with 10 bases left between them. The CDR3 loop spans 13 amino acids. Germline V CDR1 and CDR2: MGHRA, YSYEKL. The CDR3 DNA reads TGCGCCAGCAGCCCGGGGGGGAGCACTGAAGCTTTCTTT. Translation gives CASSPGGSTEAFF.

The chain has TRBV5-1 and TRBJ2-1; 13 bases are shared with TRBD2. The CDR3 runs 16 residues. Trimming at V came to 0 bases and at J to 4 bases, leaving 1 base not matched to a gene. CDR1 and CDR2 from the germline V gene are SGHRS and YFSETQ. The CDR3 region has the DNA TGCGCCAGCAGCTTGGTACTAGCGGGGGGGTACAATGAGCAGTTCTTC. Protein product: CASSLVLAGGYNEQFF.

The chain is built from TRBV7-6 and TRBJ1-1; perhaps TRBD1 as D (5 bases). Germline loops: CDR1 SGHVS, CDR2 FNYEAQ. V was clipped by 0 bases and J by 0 bases, with 11 bases between them. This CDR3 region has 16 residues. The CDR3 protein is CASSLAGGRLNTEAFF. The DNA for the CDR3 is TGTGCCAGCAGCTTAGCGGGGGGACGGTTGAACACTGAAGCTTTCTTT.

The rearrangement links TRBV3-1 (or the pseudogene TRBV3-2) to TRBJ2-3, with TRBD1 matching over 8 bases. CDR3 length: 14 residues. Per germline, CDR1 LGHDT and CDR2 YNNKEL (reference sequence). Unmatched junction bases numbered 3, after V lost 6 bases and J lost 1 base. In nucleotides, the CDR3 is TGTGCCAGCAGGCAGACAGGGGGCACAGATACGCAGTATTTT. Translating it yields CASRQTGGTDTQYF.

J is TRBJ1-2 and V is TRBV7-2; D possibly corresponds to TRBD1 (6 bases). Between the trimmed V and J ends, which lost 4 bases and 2 bases, there was a span of 11 bases. Germline V gives CDR1 SGHTA, CDR2 FQGNSA. CDR3 length: 14 amino acids. The CDR3 sequence: CASSYRTVNYGYTF. CDR3 sequence (DNA): TGTGCCAGCAGCTATAGGACAGTCAACTATGGCTACACCTTC.

The CDR3 protein is CASSPGQQETQYF. In DNA form, the CDR3 reads TGTGCCAGCAGCCCGGGACAGCAAGAGACCCAGTACTTC. The V gene is TRBV7-9, the J gene TRBJ2-5, with 7 positions matching TRBD1. V lost 5 bases and J lost 2; bases outside the gene matches: 2. The CDR3 is made up of 13 amino acids. Germline CDR1 SEHNR, CDR2 FQNEAQ (reference sequence).

This chain joins TRBV5-5 and TRBJ2-5, with a weak D call TRBD2 (7 bases). Germline CDR1 is SGHKS and CDR2 is YYEKEE (reference sequence). CDR3 length: 16 residues. V shed 0 bases and J shed 3 bases, with 15 bases lying between them. This CDR3 is CASSLVGGAAEETQYF. The DNA for the CDR3 is TGTGCCAGCAGCTTGGTAGGGGGGGCGGCCGAAGAGACCCAGTACTTC.